This T cell receptor (beta chain) was retrieved from a study of cytomegalovirus exposure and HLA in healthy donors. Study outcomes and limitations: Per a later analysis, approximately 16,000 TCR beta sequences showed association with HLA alleles at 0.05 false discovery rate. High specificity and sensitivity for cytomegalovirus status were reported for the classifier.

Donors were ostensibly healthy at sampling, although undocumented immune exposures were probable. Primers included in the PCR were 60 Vbeta and 13 Jbeta primers. The table came from immunoSEQ multiplex PCR; TCRdb's copy has only in-frame clones and leaves some out. The sample lists approximately 130,000 clones, roughly 80% occurring once. CDR1 and CDR2 (germline): SGHAT, FQNNGV. This CDR3 has 14 amino acids. The V and J ends lost 4 bases and 4 bases, in that order; junction bases with no gene match: 4. In this sample, this clone turned up a few times. What it recognizes is unknown. Sequencing was performed on PBMCs. This receptor was identified in a woman aged 18-29 years in good health and CMV-seronegative. The chain employs TRBV11-2 and TRBJ2-7; 10 positions agree with TRBD2. The CDR3 sequence: CASSYTSGAYEQYF. In DNA, the CDR3 is TGTGCCAGCAGCTATACTAGCGGGGCTTACGAGCAGTACTTC.